Below, 7 T cell receptor beta chains from the same sample are listed, as sequenced in a study of blood T cell repertoires in COVID-19. Here immunoSEQ multiplex PCR was the method, and the copy in TCRdb shows in-frame clones only, minus some. The profile shows around 72,000 clones, around 88% of them singletons. Specimen: peripheral blood. The receptors derive from a woman in her 70s with acute or convalescent COVID-19.

The chain combines TRBV30 with TRBJ2-7; 8 nucleotides line up with TRBD1. The CDR3 consists of 14 residues. CDR1 is GTSNPN, CDR2 SVGIG, per germline (reference sequence). The CDR3 region is CAPPQGRGQDEQYF. The DNA of the CDR3 is TGTGCTCCTCCACAGGGCCGGGGACAGGACGAGCAGTACTTC.

J is TRBJ2-5 and V is TRBV28; 7 nucleotides line up with TRBD1. The CDR3 totals 14 residues. CDR1 MDHEN and CDR2 SYDVKM come from the germline V gene. Trimming at V came to 7 bases and at J to 1 base, leaving 6 bases not matched to a gene. The CDR3 nucleotides are TGTGCCAGCATGGAAGGGGGCATCCAAGAGACCCAGTACTTC. This encodes CASMEGGIQETQYF.

The V and J genes are TRBV2 and TRBJ1-1; 10 bases align to TRBD1. The CDR3 contains 13 residues. Germline CDR1 is SNHLY and CDR2 is FYNNEI. V was clipped by 7 bases and J by 5 bases; unmatched bases: 4. The chain's CDR3 is CASIDRGQTEAFF. DNA for the CDR3: TGTGCCAGCATCGACAGGGGGCAAACTGAAGCTTTCTTT.

The gene calls are TRBV5-5 and TRBJ2-7, with TRBD1 matching 8 bases. The CDR3 contains 13 residues. V trimming: 4 bases; J trimming: 5 bases; junction bases outside the gene matches: 5. CDR1 and CDR2 (germline): SGHKS, YYEKEE (reference sequence). Here the CDR3 DNA reads TGTGCCAGCAGCCCCCGGACAGGGAACGAGCAGTACTTC. It specifies CASSPRTGNEQYF.

The V gene is TRBV28, the J gene TRBJ1-1; TRBD1 agrees at 7 bases. J was trimmed by 3 bases and V by 4 bases; bases with no gene match: 2. Germline CDR1 and CDR2: MDHEN and SYDVKM. CDR3 length: 13 residues. DNA of the CDR3: TGTGCCAGCAGTTACAGGGGATACACTGAAGCTTTCTTT. Translation: CASSYRGYTEAFF.

V gene TRBV3-1 (or the pseudogene TRBV3-2) combines with J gene TRBJ2-6, with TRBD1 identical over 9 bases. Germline assignment: CDR1 LGHDT and CDR2 YNNKEL (reference sequence). The CDR3 has 17 amino acids. J gave up 0 bases and V 6 bases, and 6 bases lay outside the gene matches. CDR3 residues: CASRLTGGYSGANVLTF. The CDR3 DNA follows: TGTGCCAGCAGGTTGACAGGGGGGTACTCTGGGGCCAACGTCCTGACTTTC.

The V call is TRBV5-1, the J call TRBJ2-7, with TRBD1 matching over 12 bases. Germline-derived CDR1 and CDR2 are SGHRS and YFSETQ. This CDR3 is built from 16 residues. V gave up 4 bases and J gave up 4 bases; unmatched junction bases: 9. CDR3 sequence reads: CASSPSPGQGAYEQYF. The CDR3 region has the DNA TGCGCCAGCAGCCCCAGCCCGGGACAGGGGGCTTACGAGCAGTACTTC.